This paragraph covers one T cell receptor beta chain sequence. Its antigen is currently unknown. With 4 bases clipped from V and 3 bases from J, the junction kept 5 bases outside the gene matches. Germline CDR1 and CDR2: LGHNT and FRNRAP. CDR3 size: 15 residues. The source of the sample is a study of beta chain features in type 1 diabetes. Whole-study findings and limits: The question left open here concerned HLA type influencing TCRB rearrangement. Sequencing from cDNA could over-represent high-TCR-expressing cells. Within each of all four CD4+ subsets, Type 1 diabetes patients had TCRB CDR3s that were moderately but significantly shorter.

Every bit of the isolated RNA underwent reverse transcription, so sequencing read expressed TCRB transcripts. Profiled with immunoSEQ multiplex PCR; TCRdb holds only in-frame clones, not every one. Among about 330,000 clones, approximately 11% were seen once, and the ten largest hold 0.015% to 0.02%. This sequence was found in a woman younger than 45 in good health. The chain recombines TRBV12-5 with TRBJ1-2; 10 nucleotides align to TRBD1. Sequenced sample: naive CD4+ T cells from blood. CDR3 coding DNA: TGTGCTAGTGGTTCGGACAGGGGGAGTTACTATGGCTACACCTTC. Translating it yields CASGSDRGSYYGYTF.